This T cell receptor (beta chain) was documented in a study of blood T cell repertoires in COVID-19. Generated by immunoSEQ multiplex PCR, the TCRdb table keeps only in-frame clones and is missing some. The repertoire holds more than 250,000 clones, with nearly 90% as singletons. This clone was seen just once. V lost 2 bases, J lost 8 bases, and 2 bases stayed unmatched. The CDR3 covers 13 residues. Germline assignment: CDR1 SGDLS and CDR2 YYNGEE. Clinical history as reported by participants underpinned cohort assignment. This chain connects TRBV9 to TRBJ1-3, with 9 bases aligning to TRBD1. The receptor comes from a woman in her twenties or thirties who had recovered from COVID-19. Sequencing was performed on PBMCs or T cells enriched from blood (not recorded which). The CDR3 coding sequence is TGTGCCAGCAGCGTGGGACAGGGTCACACCATATATTTT. It encodes CASSVGQGHTIYF.